This T cell receptor (beta chain) was profiled in a study of identical twins. V lost 7 bases and J lost 2, with 15 bases in between. CDR3 length: 14 residues. Germline V CDR1 and CDR2: SQVTM, ANQGSEA. This clonotype showed up many times. The antigen is undetermined. TCRdb re-derived calls from the 5' RACE reads in MiXCR, one entry per CDR3 protein. The table has under 350,000 distinct CDR3 sequences, roughly 10% seen once. General observations from the study: Researchers caution that invariant MAIT and iNKT cells could partly confound zero-insertion analyses. Abundant beta clonotypes from cord blood had fewer insertions, unlike memory repertoires, which showed none. Researchers reported weaker excess twin sharing in beta out-of-frame sequences.

In every case, the donor was a healthy Caucasian. Another study also made use of these data, one on yellow fever vaccine responses in identical twins.

The rearrangement links TRBV29-1 to TRBJ2-1; D gene ambiguous. The origin of this receptor is a young woman in good health. Sequencing was done on a sample of CD8+ T cells sorted from blood. CDR3 loop: CSARGLGAYNEQFF. CDR3 nucleotides: TGCAGCGCGAGAGGCTTAGGAGCCTACAATGAGCAGTTCTTC.